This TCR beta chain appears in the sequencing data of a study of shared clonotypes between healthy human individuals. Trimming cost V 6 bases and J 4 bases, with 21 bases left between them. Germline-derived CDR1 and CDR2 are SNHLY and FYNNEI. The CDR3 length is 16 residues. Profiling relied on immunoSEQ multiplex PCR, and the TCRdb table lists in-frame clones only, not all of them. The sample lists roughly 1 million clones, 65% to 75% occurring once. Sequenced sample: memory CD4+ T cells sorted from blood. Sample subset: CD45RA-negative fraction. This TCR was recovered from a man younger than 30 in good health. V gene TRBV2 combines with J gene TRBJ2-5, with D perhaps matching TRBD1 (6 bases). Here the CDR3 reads CASRGKRTPRGETQYF. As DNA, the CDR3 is TGTGCCAGCAGGGGAAAACGGACGCCCAGGGGAGAGACCCAGTACTTC. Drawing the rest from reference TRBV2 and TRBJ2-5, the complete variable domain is EPEVTQTPSHQVTQMGQEVILRCVPISNHLYFYWYRQILGQKVEFLVSFYNNEISEKSEIFDDQFSVERPDGSNFTLKIRSTKLEDSAMYFCASRGKRTPRGETQYFGPGTRLLVL.